This T cell receptor (beta chain) was documented in a study of beta chain features in type 1 diabetes. About the research overall: Age, gender and cell yields were similar between patients and healthy donors. Across every sample, around 100,000,000 sorted cells were examined in total. General observations from the study: Among patients with Type 1 diabetes, TCRB CDR3s were moderately but significantly shorter in every one of the four CD4+ subsets.

A remark on this clone: Its antigen is currently unknown.

Per germline, CDR1 LNHNV and CDR2 YYDKDF (reference sequence). This CDR3 contains 15 residues. The V and J ends lost 0 bases and 4 bases respectively, with 13 bases between them. Reverse transcription of all isolated RNA meant that expressed TCRB transcripts were sequenced. Repertoires were generated with immunoSEQ multiplex PCR, while TCRdb's copy carries only in-frame clones and drops some. The sample shows fewer than 650,000 clones, around 15% of them seen only once. The chain couples TRBV15 to TRBJ2-7, with a weak D call TRBD2 (6 bases). The origin of this receptor is a man younger than 35 in good health. The sequencing input was naive CD4+ T cells from blood. The CDR3 coding sequence is TGTGCCACCAGCAGAGATCACGGGGGTGGGTACGAGCAGTACTTC. This encodes CATSRDHGGGYEQYF.